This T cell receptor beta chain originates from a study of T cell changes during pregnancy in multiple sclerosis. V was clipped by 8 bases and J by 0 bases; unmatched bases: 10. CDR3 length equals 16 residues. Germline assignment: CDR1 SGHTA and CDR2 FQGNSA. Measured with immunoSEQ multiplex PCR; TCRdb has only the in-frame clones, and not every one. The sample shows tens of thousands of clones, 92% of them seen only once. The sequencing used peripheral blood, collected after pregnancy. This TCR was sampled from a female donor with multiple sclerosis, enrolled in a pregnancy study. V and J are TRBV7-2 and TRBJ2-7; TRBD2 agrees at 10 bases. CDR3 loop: CASRASGGASSYEQYF. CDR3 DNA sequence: TGTGCCAGCCGAGCGAGCGGGGGGGCTAGCTCCTACGAGCAGTACTTC.